A selection of T cell receptor beta chains follows, all from one sample in a study of cytomegalovirus exposure and HLA in healthy donors. Assay: immunoSEQ multiplex PCR; the TCRdb copy retains only in-frame clones and omits some. Seen here are 90,000 or so clones, 80% to 90% observed once, and the top ten hold approximately 3.6%. The specimen was PBMCs. The origin of the receptors is a man aged 30 to 39 in good health and CMV-seropositive. The CDR3 runs from the conserved cysteine through the conserved F or W. Each record gives: CDR3 protein, V gene, clone size. Clone size, where shown, is once, few, many, or a class for clones that have expanded.

CDR3aa: CASSIDGGTSSSGQFF
v_gene: TRBV19
abundance: NA

CDR3aa: CASSLDRGDSPLHF
v_gene: TRBV5-4
abundance: NA

CDR3aa: CSGGTSGTPSYNEQFF
v_gene: TRBV29-1
abundance: NA

CDR3aa: CASSLSEGSYEQYF
v_gene: TRBV7-2
abundance: NA

CDR3aa: CASSPTADRSNEKLFF
v_gene: TRBV5-1
abundance: NA

CDR3aa: CAIRGAGQGAFGTDTQYF
v_gene: TRBV10-3
abundance: once

CDR3aa: CASSEFPGSYEQYF
v_gene: TRBV2
abundance: NA

CDR3aa: CASRPAAGGPGEQYF
v_gene: TRBV6-5
abundance: NA

CDR3aa: CASSRHSEGSFSYEQYF
v_gene: TRBV14
abundance: NA

CDR3aa: CASSRDTNTGELFF
v_gene: TRBV5-1
abundance: few

CDR3aa: CASSYFLAGGLSTDTQYF
v_gene: TRBV18
abundance: NA

CDR3aa: CASSPQRGGRRYNEQFF
v_gene: TRBV7-2
abundance: once

CDR3aa: CASSDAPGLAGNEQFF
v_gene: TRBV10-1
abundance: NA

CDR3aa: CASSVRAVPYNEQFF
v_gene: TRBV28
abundance: NA

CDR3aa: CASRLPTVNTEAFF
v_gene: TRBV28
abundance: NA

CDR3aa: CASTYRNTEAFF
v_gene: TRBV19
abundance: NA

CDR3aa: CASSSDRGSETQYF
v_gene: TRBV6-1
abundance: NA

CDR3aa: CASSRSGGVDGYTF
v_gene: TRBV7-9
abundance: once

CDR3aa: CASSPTSDYYNEQFF
v_gene: TRBV7-9
abundance: NA

CDR3aa: CSVEVTGQGILYEQYF
v_gene: TRBV29-1
abundance: NA

CDR3aa: CASSEARGTGELFF
v_gene: TRBV2
abundance: once

CDR3aa: CAWSGLVSYEQYF
v_gene: TRBV30
abundance: NA